The 11 T cell receptor beta chains below come from one sample, sequenced in a study of blood T cell repertoires in COVID-19. The protocol was immunoSEQ multiplex PCR, while the TCRdb copy is restricted to in-frame clones and leaves out a portion. The table shows nearly 350,000 clones, with 87% occurring only once. Material for sequencing was PBMCs or T cells enriched from blood (not recorded which). These receptors were collected from a young woman who had recovered from COVID-19.

This chain connects TRBV5-5 to TRBJ2-5; a weak D match, TRBD2 (5 bases). The CDR3 loop spans 14 amino acids. The germline CDR1 and CDR2 sequences are SGHKS and YYEKEE (reference sequence). Trimming cost V 7 bases and J 5 bases, with 18 bases left between them. This CDR3 is CASAAAPRRETQYF. In nucleotides, the CDR3 is TGTGCCAGCGCAGCGGCCCCAAGGAGGGAGACCCAGTACTTC.

The chain recombines TRBV10-3 with TRBJ2-1, with TRBD2 matching over 9 bases. CDR1 and CDR2 (germline): ENHRY, SYGVKD. The CDR3 length is 16 residues. V shed 2 bases and J 5 bases; nucleotides not matched to a gene: 7. The chain's CDR3 is CAISERSGGLHNEQFF. The DNA for the CDR3 is TGTGCCATCAGTGAGAGAAGCGGGGGGCTCCACAATGAGCAGTTCTTC.

In this sample, this clone turned up once. The chain carries TRBV5-4 and TRBJ1-1; 8 bases map to TRBD1. Germline lookup yields CDR1 SGHNT and CDR2 YYREEE (reference sequence). The CDR3 is 14 amino acids. Germline trimming cut 7 bases from V and 5 bases from J; bases unmatched to any gene: 10. The CDR3 DNA follows: TGTGCCAGCGCCGCAGGGGGCTCGACAACTGAAGCTTTCTTT. This translates into CASAAGGSTTEAFF.

This chain uses TRBV12-2 with TRBJ1-1. TRBV12-2 is described as a pseudogene. There are 13 residues in the CDR3. Here the CDR3 reads CASRLGSGTEAFF. DNA for the CDR3: TGTGCAAGTCGCTTAGGGTCGGGCACTGAAGCTTTCTTT.

The chain's CDR3 is CASSQDGWRPQHF. CDR3 DNA sequence: TGTGCCAGCAGCCAAGATGGATGGAGGCCCCAGCATTTT. The chain employs TRBV4-2 and TRBJ1-5; D call uncertain. Trimming shortened V by 0 bases and J by 9 bases, and 9 bases separated the two germline ends. Germline V gives CDR1 LGHNA, CDR2 YNFKEQ. The CDR3 is made up of 13 amino acids.

This chain uses TRBV5-4 with TRBJ2-3, with D unclear. Germline CDR1 and CDR2: SGHNT and YYREEE (reference sequence). V was shortened by 0 bases and J by 2 bases, with 13 bases between the two germline ends. CDR3 size: 16 residues. CDR3 DNA sequence: TGTGCCAGCAGCTTGGCCGCGGTTCATGACACAGATACGCAGTATTTT. Its translation is CASSLAAVHDTDTQYF. Based on the CDR3 plus reference TRBV5-4 and TRBJ2-3, the full variable domain is ETGVTQSPTHLIKTRGQQVTLRCSSQSGHNTVSWYQQALGQGPQFIFQYYREEENGRGNFPPRFSGLQFPNYSSELNVNALELDDSALYLCASSLAAVHDTDTQYFGPGTRLTVL.

The chain couples TRBV6-5 to TRBJ2-6; possibly TRBD2 for D (6 bases). This CDR3 has 15 residues. Germline assignment: CDR1 MNHEY and CDR2 SVGAGI. Trimming cost V 6 bases and J 0 bases, with 9 bases left between them. The CDR3: CASRPGGSGANVLTF. The CDR3 bases are TGTGCCAGCAGACCCGGGGGCTCTGGGGCCAACGTCCTGACTTTC.

This rearrangement joins TRBV5-5 to TRBJ1-6; TRBD1 matches at 10 bases. Trimming took 1 base from V and 8 from J; bases not matched to a gene: 3. From germline, CDR1 is SGHKS and CDR2 YYEKEE (reference sequence). The CDR3 extends over 15 amino acids. CDR3 bases: TGTGCCAGCAGCTTGACCGGGACAGGGGATTCACCCCTCCACTTT. It yields the protein CASSLTGTGDSPLHF. The whole variable domain, filled in from reference TRBV5-5 and TRBJ1-6, reads DAGVTQSPTHLIKTRGQQVTLRCSPISGHKSVSWYQQVLGQGPQFIFQYYEKEERGRGNFPDRFSARQFPNYSSELNVNALLLGDSALYLCASSLTGTGDSPLHFGNGTRLTVT.

CDR3 region: CASSRQATNEKLFF. In DNA, the CDR3 is TGTGCCAGCAGTCGACAGGCAACTAATGAAAAACTGTTTTTT. The chain links TRBV6-5 to TRBJ1-4; TRBD1 might be the D (6 bases). Trimming took off 5 bases at V and 0 bases at J, with 7 bases between the two ends. The length of the CDR3 is 14 residues. CDR1 MNHEY and CDR2 SVGAGI come from the germline V gene.

The chain has TRBV4-1 and TRBJ1-2; 8 bases match TRBD1. Per germline, CDR1 MGHRA and CDR2 YSYEKL. This CDR3 is 16 amino acids long. J was trimmed by 5 bases and V by 3 bases; bases with no gene match: 11. The CDR3 DNA follows: TGCGCCAGCAGCCAGGGCCCCTGGACAGGGCTTTATGGCTACACCTTC. It codes for CASSQGPWTGLYGYTF.

The V call is TRBV5-1, the J call TRBJ2-5, with 7 nucleotides matching TRBD1. The CDR3 runs 14 residues. V gave up 6 bases and J gave up 5 bases; unmatched junction bases: 10. The germline V gene encodes CDR1 SGHRS and CDR2 YFSETQ. CDR3 coding DNA: TGCGCCAGCACCACCAACAGGGGTCGGGAGACCCAGTACTTC. Residues: CASTTNRGRETQYF.